Listed below are T cell receptor beta chains from one sample, sequenced in a study of shared clonotypes between healthy human individuals. Generated by immunoSEQ multiplex PCR, the TCRdb table keeps only in-frame clones and is missing some. The sample has more than 2,000,000 clones; approximately 93% are singletons. Specimen: naive CD4+ T cells from PBMCs. These receptors all come from a young man in good health. Some clones in this sample may be carry-over from other donors' samples. The CDR3 runs from the conserved cysteine through the conserved F or W. The D gene is left open where the match is weak. Clone size appears in some rows only: once, few, many, or a class for an expanded clone.

>TRBV7-2|.|TRBJ2-2|.
CASSLRVNTGELFF
TGTGCCAGCAGCTTAAGGGTGAACACCGGGGAGCTGTTTTTT
>TRBV29-1|once|TRBJ2-5|.
CSVCGAVRQETQYF
TGCAGCGTTTGTGGCGCGGTCCGACAAGAGACCCAGTACTTC
>TRBV10-3|.|TRBJ2-3|TRBD2
CAISSGVETDTQYF
TGTGCCATCAGTAGCGGGGTCGAAACAGATACGCAGTATTTT
>TRBV18|.|TRBJ2-7|.
CASSPLVDHEQYF
TGTGCCAGCTCACCATTGGTGGACCACGAGCAGTACTTC
>TRBV14|once|TRBJ2-6|.
CASSKQRDSGANVLTF
TGTGCCAGCAGCAAGCAGAGGGACTCTGGGGCCAACGTCCTGACTTTC
>TRBV19|.|TRBJ2-7|.
CASSIGSRGYEQYF
TGTGCCAGTAGTATAGGGTCACGGGGCTACGAGCAGTACTTC
>TRBV7-2|.|TRBJ2-7|.
CASSLAGPYTYEQYF
TGTGCCAGCAGCTTAGCCGGACCGTATACGTACGAGCAGTACTTC
>TRBV6-1|.|TRBJ2-7|.
CASTSVINEQYF
TGTGCCAGCACATCCGTGATAAACGAGCAGTACTTC
>TRBV2|few|TRBJ1-1|.
CASRETENTEAFF
TGTGCCAGCAGGGAGACAGAGAACACTGAAGCTTTCTTT
>TRBV18|few|TRBJ2-7|.
CASSTGTLSKQYF
TGTGCCAGCTCCACCGGGACTCTCTCTAAGCAGTACTTC
>TRBV28|.|TRBJ1-5|.
CASRQQGAGGVRQPQHF
TGTGCCAGCAGACAACAAGGGGCAGGAGGTGTGCGGCAGCCCCAGCATTTT
>TRBV9|.|TRBJ1-5|.
CASSADGYSNQPQHF
TGTGCCAGCAGCGCGGACGGATATAGCAATCAGCCCCAGCATTTT
>TRBV11-2|.|TRBJ2-7|TRBD2
CASGTRTRGGEQYF
TGTGCCAGCGGCACTCGGACTAGGGGCGGAGAGCAGTACTTC
>TRBV14|.|TRBJ2-5|TRBD1
CASSSPGQVRGRETQYF
TGTGCCAGCAGCTCCCCGGGACAGGTCCGGGGTCGGGAGACCCAGTACTTC
>TRBV9|.|TRBJ1-2|.
CASSVGRNFDGYTF
TGTGCCAGCAGCGTAGGCCGGAACTTTGATGGCTACACCTTC
>TRBV4-1|.|TRBJ2-1|TRBD1
CASSQSPGDRGGHEQFF
TGCGCCAGCAGCCAATCTCCGGGTGACAGGGGCGGTCATGAGCAGTTCTTC
>TRBV10-2|.|TRBJ2-5|TRBD2
CASRERLAGVGETQYF
TGCGCCAGCAGGGAGAGACTAGCGGGAGTCGGGGAGACCCAGTACTTC
>TRBV7-9|.|TRBJ1-3|.
CASSPPEAGAGNTIYF
TGTGCCAGCAGCCCACCTGAAGCAGGGGCTGGAAACACCATATATTTT
>TRBV29-1|.|TRBJ2-2|TRBD2
CSVRTSGTGELFF
TGCAGCGTTCGCACTAGCGGTACCGGGGAGCTGTTTTTT
>TRBV7-9|.|TRBJ1-1|TRBD1
CASSSIASRGPSEAFF
TGTGCCAGCAGCTCTATCGCCTCTAGGGGGCCATCTGAAGCTTTCTTT
>TRBV27|.|TRBJ1-4|.
CASSQGPPGGKLFF
TGTGCCAGCAGTCAGGGACCGCCGGGGGGAAAACTGTTTTTT
>TRBV29-1|.|TRBJ2-3|TRBD1
CSVIDRGISDTQYF
TGCAGCGTCATAGACAGGGGGATATCAGATACGCAGTATTTT
>TRBV6-5|.|TRBJ2-6|.
CASSYSGVRANVLTF
TGTGCCAGCAGTTACTCAGGCGTCCGGGCCAACGTCCTGACTTTC
>TRBV7-9|.|TRBJ2-7|.
CASSLNSHEQYF
TGTGCCAGCAGCTTGAACAGCCACGAGCAGTACTTC
>TRBV15|.|TRBJ1-5|TRBD1
CATSRGGQGNQPQHF
TGTGCCACCAGCAGGGGGGGACAGGGCAATCAGCCCCAGCATTTT
>TRBV10-3|.|TRBJ1-2|.
CAISSMVVYGYTF
TGTGCCATCAGCTCCATGGTGGTATATGGCTACACCTTC